The 25 T cell receptor beta chains below were found in one sample sequenced in a study of T cell responses to AZD1222 COVID-19 vaccine. TCRdb's copy holds only in-frame clones and misses some; the assay was immunoSEQ multiplex PCR. In the table there are about 83,000 clones, 86% of which are singletons. Sequences were derived from peripheral blood, sampled on day 0 of AZD1222 vaccination. The receptor set was obtained from an adult in good health.

V gene TRBV2 combines with J gene TRBJ2-2, with unresolved D. Trimming took 6 bases from V and 1 from J, leaving 9 bases between them. Germline V gene data show CDR1 as SNHLY and CDR2 as FYNNEI. CDR3 length: 14 residues. In nucleotides, the CDR3 is TGTGCCAGCAGGCCGACGGTGAACACCGGGGAGCTGTTTTTT. This encodes CASRPTVNTGELFF.

The gene calls are TRBV6-2 or TRBV6-3 and TRBJ1-6; D ambiguous. CDR1 and CDR2 (germline): MNHEY, SVGEGT. This CDR3 spans 13 amino acids. Trimming took off 4 bases at V and 10 bases at J, with 11 bases between the two ends. This chain's CDR3 is CASSLNVESPLHF. The CDR3 nucleotides read TGTGCCAGCAGTTTAAACGTCGAGTCACCCCTCCACTTT.

V is TRBV10-1 and J is TRBJ2-1; TRBD2 might be the D (5 bases). This CDR3 comprises 17 residues. The V gene lost 2 bases and the J gene lost 9 bases, with 23 bases spanning the gap. In germline, CDR1 is WNHNN, CDR2 SYGVQD (reference sequence). CDR3 nucleotide sequence: TGCGCCAGCAGTGAGGGCGCAGCCGGCAGCGGCTACGGTGAGCAGTTCTTC. Its translation is CASSEGAAGSGYGEQFF.

The J gene is TRBJ2-3, the V gene TRBV3-1 (or the pseudogene TRBV3-2), with TRBD1 matching 9 bases. Trimming cost V 4 bases and J 2 bases; bases outside gene matches: 4. CDR3 length: 15 amino acids. Germline CDR1 reads LGHDT; CDR2 reads YNNKEL (reference sequence). CDR3 coding DNA: TGTGCCAGCAGCCCCCGGGACAGGGCCACAGATACGCAGTATTTT. It codes for CASSPRDRATDTQYF.

The chain carries TRBV4-2 and TRBJ1-3; D remains unclear. Trimming took off 5 bases at V and 1 base at J, with 12 bases between the two ends. CDR3 length: 15 amino acids. Looked up from germline, CDR1 is LGHNA and CDR2 is YNFKEQ. The DNA of the CDR3 is TGTGCCAGCAGCTCCCGACTTTTATCTGGAAACACCATATATTTT. Protein sequence: CASSSRLLSGNTIYF.

The V and J genes are TRBV19 and TRBJ2-7; TRBD2 agrees at 8 bases. The J segment lost 2 bases and the V segment lost 2 bases, leaving 11 bases of the junction unmatched. This CDR3 spans 17 amino acids. The germline V gene has CDR1 LNHDA and CDR2 SQIVND (reference sequence). The CDR3 reads CASSITPQTSAAYEQYF. The CDR3 nucleotides read TGTGCCAGTAGTATAACCCCCCAGACTAGCGCGGCCTACGAGCAGTACTTC.

V gene TRBV9 combines with J gene TRBJ2-1; 7 nucleotides align to TRBD1. Germline CDR1 reads SGDLS; CDR2 reads YYNGEE. CDR3 length: 15 amino acids. With 0 bases clipped from V and 4 bases from J, the junction kept 4 bases outside the gene matches. This CDR3 is CASSVAGTAYNEQFF. In DNA, the CDR3 is TGTGCCAGCAGCGTAGCCGGGACAGCATACAATGAGCAGTTCTTC.

The genes are TRBV7-9 and TRBJ1-4; TRBD1 aligns across 7 bases. The CDR3 loop spans 15 amino acids. The ends lost 5 bases at V and 9 bases at J; junction bases unmatched: 12. The germline V gene has CDR1 SEHNR and CDR2 FQNEAQ (reference sequence). CDR3 nucleotide sequence: TGTGCCAGCAGCCATACTACCTTGACAGGGCAAAAACTGTTTTTT. Its protein is CASSHTTLTGQKLFF.

This clone was seen just once. The V and J genes are TRBV3-1 (or the pseudogene TRBV3-2) and TRBJ2-7, with D hard to call. This CDR3 comprises 13 residues. The V end was cut by 4 bases, the J end by 6 bases, with 13 bases between. Germline-derived CDR1 and CDR2 are LGHDT and YNNKEL (reference sequence). The CDR3 reads CASSPPGRVEQYF. For the CDR3, the DNA is TGTGCCAGCAGCCCGCCAGGACGGGTCGAGCAGTACTTC.

CDR3 sequence: CASSLTTGGVVSGTHQQYF. CDR3 nucleotide sequence: TGTGCCAGCAGCTTAACCACTGGAGGGGTTGTATCTGGGACCCACCAGCAGTACTTC. V and J are TRBV11-2 and TRBJ2-7; TRBD2 might be the D (6 bases). Germline V gene data show CDR1 as SGHAT and CDR2 as FQNNGV. The V end was cut by 2 bases, the J end by 8 bases, with 31 bases between. CDR3 length: 19 amino acids.

The rearrangement links TRBV7-8 to TRBJ1-5, with D uncertain. Germline CDR1 is SGHVS and CDR2 is FQNEAQ. Trimming removed 2 bases at V and 1 base at J, with 9 bases between. The CDR3 contains 15 residues. DNA of the CDR3: TGTGCCAGCAGCTTAAGGCGGATCAGCAATCAGCCCCAGCATTTT. As protein: CASSLRRISNQPQHF.

This clone was observed a single time. This chain's CDR3 is CASSESLDSGNTIYF. The CDR3 DNA is TGTGCCAGCAGTGAGTCGCTCGACTCTGGAAACACCATATATTTT. The chain recombines TRBV2 with TRBJ1-3; unclear D gene. The CDR3 sequence is 15 residues long. CDR1 and CDR2 from the germline V gene are SNHLY and FYNNEI. V was pared by 3 bases and J by 0 bases, with 9 bases between.

This clone has just one count. The chain has TRBV20-1 and TRBJ1-2; D gene ambiguous. Trimming left V 3 bases short and J 4 bases short, with 9 bases between. CDR1 is DFQATT, CDR2 SNEGSKA, per germline (reference sequence). This CDR3 comprises 12 residues. The CDR3 is CSASLPSYGYTF. In nucleotides, the CDR3 is TGCAGTGCTAGTTTACCGAGCTATGGCTACACCTTC.

The V and J genes are TRBV4-3 and TRBJ2-7, with 8 bases fitting TRBD1. V dropped 1 base and J dropped 2; count of bases not matched to a gene: 7. From germline, CDR1 is LGHNA and CDR2 YSLEER. The CDR3 spans 16 residues. The CDR3 here is CASSQAAAGGPYEQYF. In nucleotides, the CDR3 is TGCGCCAGCAGCCAAGCCGCCGCAGGGGGCCCCTACGAGCAGTACTTC.

This chain links TRBV3-1 (or the pseudogene TRBV3-2) with TRBJ1-3, with TRBD1 identical over 9 bases. The germline V gene encodes CDR1 LGHDT and CDR2 YNNKEL (reference sequence). The CDR3 spans 19 residues. With V trimmed by 0 bases and J by 0 bases, 9 bases remained unmatched. The CDR3 sequence: CASSQEGTGMPRSGNTIYF. DNA of the CDR3: TGTGCCAGCAGCCAAGAGGGGACAGGGATGCCCCGCTCTGGAAACACCATATATTTT.

The chain uses TRBV19 and TRBJ2-3; the match to TRBD2 covers 11 bases. Unmatched junction bases numbered 7, after V lost 6 bases and J lost 2 bases. This CDR3 is 16 amino acids long. The germline V gene encodes CDR1 LNHDA and CDR2 SQIVND (reference sequence). The CDR3 region has the DNA TGTGCCAGTAGCCCGGGACTAGCGGTCTACACAGATACGCAGTATTTT. Its translation: CASSPGLAVYTDTQYF.

The gene calls are TRBV12-5 and TRBJ2-2; 7 nucleotides agree with TRBD1. The CDR3 consists of 15 residues. Germline V gene data show CDR1 as LGHNT and CDR2 as FRNRAP. Unmatched junction bases numbered 3, after V lost 4 bases and J lost 1 base. The CDR3 DNA reads as TGTGCTAGTGGTTCGGGACAGAAGAACACCGGGGAGCTGTTTTTT. It translates to CASGSGQKNTGELFF.

The chain couples TRBV28 to TRBJ2-5; a weak D match, TRBD1 (5 bases). V lost 2 bases and J 4 bases, leaving 11 bases between the germline ends. Germline CDR1 MDHEN, CDR2 SYDVKM. The CDR3 loop spans 14 amino acids. CDR3 DNA sequence: TGTGCCAGCAGTTTAAACAGGAGACCAGAGACCCAGTACTTC. Protein sequence: CASSLNRRPETQYF.

This clone was counted only a few times. This chain uses TRBV4-1 with TRBJ2-1, with D unresolved. Germline loops: CDR1 MGHRA, CDR2 YSYEKL. V dropped 0 bases and J dropped 9 bases, with 18 bases sitting between them. The CDR3 covers 16 residues. The CDR3 here is CASSQELVRKVPEQFF. CDR3 nucleotide sequence: TGCGCCAGCAGCCAAGAATTAGTCCGGAAAGTTCCTGAGCAGTTCTTC.

For this clone: The germline gene is not matched at one end of the junction; a read error may be the cause. The CDR3 here is CASRQGRFVDKNQPQHF. Written as DNA, the CDR3 is TGCGCCAGCAGGCAAGGTCGTTTCGTGGACAAGAATCAGCCCCAGCATTTT. The chain has TRBV4-1 and TRBJ1-5; a possible D gene is TRBD1 (5 bases). Germline V gene lookup returns CDR1 MGHRA and CDR2 YSYEKL. The CDR3 covers 17 residues.

In this sample, this clone turned up a few times. In nucleotides, the CDR3 is TGCGCCAGCAGCCAAGATTCAGGGGTCGGAAACACCATATATTTT. It is translated as CASSQDSGVGNTIYF. This chain uses TRBV4-3 with TRBJ1-3; a possible D gene is TRBD1 (6 bases). The CDR3 is made up of 15 amino acids. Germline-derived CDR1 and CDR2 are LGHNA and YSLEER. V was pared by 0 bases and J by 4 bases, with 10 bases between.

The rearrangement links TRBV5-6 to TRBJ2-2; TRBD1 might be the D (6 bases). V was clipped by 5 bases and J by 5 bases, with 13 bases between them. The CDR3 runs to 14 residues. The germline V gene has CDR1 SGHDT and CDR2 YYEEEE. As DNA, the CDR3 is TGTGCCAGCAGTCAGACAGGACAAACCGGGGAGCTGTTTTTT. Translation gives CASSQTGQTGELFF.

The chain has TRBV6-5 and TRBJ2-7, with 11 bases matching TRBD2. V gave up 6 bases and J gave up 3 bases; unmatched junction bases: 1. Germline assignment: CDR1 MNHEY and CDR2 SVGAGI. The CDR3 loop spans 13 amino acids. The CDR3 DNA is TGTGCCAGCAGAACTAGCGGGGGCTACGAGCAGTACTTC. Amino acids: CASRTSGGYEQYF.

In its sample, this clone was seen a few times. The chain employs TRBV15 and TRBJ1-2; TRBD1 agrees at 11 bases. J was trimmed by 4 bases and V by 8 bases; bases with no gene match: 9. The CDR3 loop spans 15 amino acids. The germline V gene encodes CDR1 LNHNV and CDR2 YYDKDF (reference sequence). The CDR3 DNA sequence: TGTGCCACCGGGGGACAGGGGGAGGGTGCCTATGGCTACACCTTC. Its translation is CATGGQGEGAYGYTF.

This clone was detected only once. The chain is built from TRBV27 and TRBJ2-2; D gene unclear. The V gene's germline CDR1 is MNHEY and CDR2 SMNVEV (reference sequence). V dropped 5 bases and J dropped 6 bases, with 19 bases sitting between them. CDR3 size: 16 residues. CDR3 residues: CASSPLGSGVSGELFF. In DNA, the CDR3 is TGTGCCAGCAGTCCTCTGGGGTCCGGCGTGTCCGGGGAGCTGTTTTTT.